What follows describes a single T cell receptor (beta chain). This entry comes from a study of blood T cell repertoires in COVID-19. For the study at large: Samples representing acute and convalescent COVID-19 were sourced from the United States, Italy and Spain. PBMCs, B-cell-depleted T cells, or T cells provided the cDNA or gDNA that made up the material.

The CDR3 runs 13 residues. Germline loops: CDR1 SGHNT, CDR2 YYREEE (reference sequence). V lost 10 bases, J lost 0 bases, and 4 bases stayed unmatched. Authors' processing steps: Amplification of reference gene primers provided the estimated nucleated cell counts. Profiling relied on immunoSEQ multiplex PCR, and the TCRdb table lists in-frame clones only, not all of them. The V and J calls and the clone size are those of that table, but D and trimming were determined from the DNA. Of roughly 200,000 clones detected, around 78% appear once; the ten largest clones hold around 2.8%. The clonotype comes from an elderly woman with active or convalescent COVID-19. The source material was peripheral blood. V gene TRBV5-4 combines with J gene TRBJ2-1, with 7 bases fitting TRBD2. The CDR3: CAAGVSSYNEQFF. As DNA, the CDR3 is TGTGCCGCGGGAGTAAGCTCCTACAATGAGCAGTTCTTC.